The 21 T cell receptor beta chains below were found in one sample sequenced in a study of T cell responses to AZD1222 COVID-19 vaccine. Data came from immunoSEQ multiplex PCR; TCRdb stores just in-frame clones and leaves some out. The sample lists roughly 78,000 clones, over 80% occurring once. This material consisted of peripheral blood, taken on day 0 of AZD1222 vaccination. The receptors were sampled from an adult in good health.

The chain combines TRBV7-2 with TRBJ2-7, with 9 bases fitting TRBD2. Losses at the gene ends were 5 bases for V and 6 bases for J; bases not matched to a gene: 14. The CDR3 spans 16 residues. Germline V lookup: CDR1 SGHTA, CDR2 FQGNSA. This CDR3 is CASSPLRGGGAGEQYF. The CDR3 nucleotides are TGTGCCAGCAGCCCACTTCGGGGCGGGGGGGCCGGCGAGCAGTACTTC.

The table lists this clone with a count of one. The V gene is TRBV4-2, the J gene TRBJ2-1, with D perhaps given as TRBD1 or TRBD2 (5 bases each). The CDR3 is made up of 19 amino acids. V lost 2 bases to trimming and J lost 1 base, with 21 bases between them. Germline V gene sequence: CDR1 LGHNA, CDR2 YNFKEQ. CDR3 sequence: CASSQSPGIASGSYNEQFF. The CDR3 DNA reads TGTGCCAGCAGCCAATCCCCCGGGATAGCCTCAGGGTCCTACAATGAGCAGTTCTTC.

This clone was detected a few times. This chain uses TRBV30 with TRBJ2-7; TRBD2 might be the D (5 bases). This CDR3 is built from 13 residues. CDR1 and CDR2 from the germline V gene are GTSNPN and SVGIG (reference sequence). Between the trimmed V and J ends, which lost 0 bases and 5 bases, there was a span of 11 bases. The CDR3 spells CAWSVMASNEQYF. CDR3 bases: TGTGCCTGGAGTGTGATGGCTAGCAACGAGCAGTACTTC.

The CDR3 region has the DNA TGTGCCAGCAGTTCTCTGGGACGATTCAATGAAAAACTGTTTTTT. This gives the protein CASSSLGRFNEKLFF. The chain recombines TRBV6-5 with TRBJ1-4, with D perhaps TRBD1 (5 bases). Looked up from germline, CDR1 is MNHEY and CDR2 is SVGAGI. Trimming cost V 4 bases and J 5 bases, with 14 bases left between them. CDR3 length equals 15 residues.

The CDR3 sequence: CAWVPGQNTEAFF. In DNA form, the CDR3 reads TGTGCCTGGGTACCCGGACAGAACACTGAAGCTTTCTTT. This chain joins TRBV30 and TRBJ1-1; possible D gene TRBD1, 5 bases. Germline V gene sequence: CDR1 GTSNPN, CDR2 SVGIG (reference sequence). Trimming cost V 5 bases and J 1 base, with 11 bases left between them. This CDR3 region has 13 residues.

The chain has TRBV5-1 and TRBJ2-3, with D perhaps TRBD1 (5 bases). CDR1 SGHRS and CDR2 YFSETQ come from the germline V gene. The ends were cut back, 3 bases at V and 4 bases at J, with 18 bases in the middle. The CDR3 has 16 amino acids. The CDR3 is CASSYAVGRAADTQYF. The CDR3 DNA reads TGCGCCAGCAGCTATGCGGTGGGCAGGGCCGCAGATACGCAGTATTTT.

CDR3 in DNA: TGTGCCAGCAGTGAACAAGGGGGGAAACAAGAGACCCAGTACTTC. The encoded protein is CASSEQGGKQETQYF. This rearrangement joins TRBV2 to TRBJ2-5; D assignment may be TRBD1 or TRBD2 (6 bases each). The CDR3 contains 15 residues. With 2 bases removed from V and 2 bases from J, the gap between germline ends came to 12 bases. The germline CDR1 and CDR2 sequences are SNHLY and FYNNEI.

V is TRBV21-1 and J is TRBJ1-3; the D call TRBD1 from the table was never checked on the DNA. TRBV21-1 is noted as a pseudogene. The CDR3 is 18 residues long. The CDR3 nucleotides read TGTGCCAGCAGCAAAGGACTGACAGGGAGCGACTCTGGAAACACCATATATTTT. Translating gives CASSKGLTGSDSGNTIYF.

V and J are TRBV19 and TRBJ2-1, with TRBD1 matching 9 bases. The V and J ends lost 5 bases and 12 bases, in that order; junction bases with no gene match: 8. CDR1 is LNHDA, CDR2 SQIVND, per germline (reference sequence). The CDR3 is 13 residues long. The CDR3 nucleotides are TGTGCCAGTAGTTCCACAGGGGGCGCGGGGCAGTTCTTC. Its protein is CASSSTGGAGQFF.

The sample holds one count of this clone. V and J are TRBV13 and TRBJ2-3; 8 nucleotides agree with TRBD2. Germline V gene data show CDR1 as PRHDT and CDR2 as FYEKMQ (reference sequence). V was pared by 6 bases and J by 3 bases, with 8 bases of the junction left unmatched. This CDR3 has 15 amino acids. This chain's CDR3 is CASSHPTSGTDTQYF. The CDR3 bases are TGTGCCAGCAGTCACCCTACTAGCGGTACAGATACGCAGTATTTT. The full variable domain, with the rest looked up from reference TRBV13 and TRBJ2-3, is AAGVIQSPRHLIKEKRETATLKCYPIPRHDTVYWYQQGPGQDPQFLISFYEKMQSDKGSIPDRFSAQQFSDYHSELNMSSLELGDSALYFCASSHPTSGTDTQYFGPGTRLTVL.

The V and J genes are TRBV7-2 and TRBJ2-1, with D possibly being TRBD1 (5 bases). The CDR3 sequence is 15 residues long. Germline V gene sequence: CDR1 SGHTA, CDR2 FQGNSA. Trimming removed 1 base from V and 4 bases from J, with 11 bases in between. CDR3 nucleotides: TGTGCCAGCAGCTTAGGTGACAGTCGATACAATGAGCAGTTCTTC. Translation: CASSLGDSRYNEQFF.

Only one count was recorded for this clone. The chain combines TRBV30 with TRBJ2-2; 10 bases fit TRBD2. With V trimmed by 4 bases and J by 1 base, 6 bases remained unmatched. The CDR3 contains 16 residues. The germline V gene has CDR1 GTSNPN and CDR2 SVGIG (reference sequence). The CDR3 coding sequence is TGTGCCTGGACCCGCCTAGCGGGGGAGAACACCGGGGAGCTGTTTTTT. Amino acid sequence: CAWTRLAGENTGELFF.

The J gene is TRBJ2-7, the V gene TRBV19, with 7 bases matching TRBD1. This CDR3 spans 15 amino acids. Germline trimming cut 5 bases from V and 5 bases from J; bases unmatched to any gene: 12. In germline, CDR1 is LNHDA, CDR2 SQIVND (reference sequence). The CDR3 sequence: CASSAREQGYNEQYF. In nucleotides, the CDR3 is TGTGCCAGTAGTGCCCGGGAACAGGGGTACAACGAGCAGTACTTC. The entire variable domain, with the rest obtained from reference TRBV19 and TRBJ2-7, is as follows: DGGITQSPKYLFRKEGQNVTLSCEQNLNHDAMYWYRQDPGQGLRLIYYSQIVNDFQKGDIAEGYSVSREKKESFPLTVTSAQKNPTAFYLCASSAREQGYNEQYFGPGTRLTVT.

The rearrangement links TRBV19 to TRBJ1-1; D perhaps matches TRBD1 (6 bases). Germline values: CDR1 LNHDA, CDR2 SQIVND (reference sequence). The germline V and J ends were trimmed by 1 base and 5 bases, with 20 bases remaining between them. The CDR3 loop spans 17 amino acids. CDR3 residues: CASSIAHRDGVGTEAFF. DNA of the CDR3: TGTGCCAGTAGTATAGCCCACAGGGATGGGGTCGGGACTGAAGCTTTCTTT.

The CDR3 DNA is TGTGCCAGCAGTTACCAGACAGGGGGCCGCACAAAGGACGAGCAGTACTTC. Translating it yields CASSYQTGGRTKDEQYF. V is TRBV6-2 or TRBV6-3 and J is TRBJ2-7; 10 nucleotides align to TRBD1. Germline values: CDR1 MNHEY, CDR2 SVGEGT. V lost 2 bases, J lost 5 bases, and 12 bases stayed unmatched. This CDR3 has 17 amino acids.

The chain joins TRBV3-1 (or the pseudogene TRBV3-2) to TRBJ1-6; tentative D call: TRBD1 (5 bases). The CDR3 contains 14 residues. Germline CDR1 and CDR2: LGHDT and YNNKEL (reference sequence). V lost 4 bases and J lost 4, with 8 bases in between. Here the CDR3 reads CASSPDIYNSPLHF. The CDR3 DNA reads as TGTGCCAGCAGCCCGGACATTTATAATTCACCCCTCCACTTT.

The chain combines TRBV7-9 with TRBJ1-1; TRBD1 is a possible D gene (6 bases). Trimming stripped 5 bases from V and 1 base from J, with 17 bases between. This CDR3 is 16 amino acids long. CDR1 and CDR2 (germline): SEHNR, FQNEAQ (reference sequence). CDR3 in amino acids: CASSPIDRSSNTEAFF. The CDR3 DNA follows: TGTGCCAGCAGCCCAATTGACAGGTCCTCGAACACTGAAGCTTTCTTT.

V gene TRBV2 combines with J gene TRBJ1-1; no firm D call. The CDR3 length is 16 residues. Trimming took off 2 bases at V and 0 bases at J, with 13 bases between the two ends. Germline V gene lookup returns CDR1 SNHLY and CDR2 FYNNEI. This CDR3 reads CASSEMGRGMNTEAFF. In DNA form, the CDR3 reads TGTGCCAGCAGTGAAATGGGGAGAGGAATGAACACTGAAGCTTTCTTT.

The CDR3: CASSSGQGGYEQYF. As DNA, the CDR3 is TGTGCCAGTAGCTCGGGACAGGGTGGCTACGAGCAGTACTTC. V gene TRBV19 combines with J gene TRBJ2-7, with TRBD1 matching 9 bases. The CDR3 is 14 residues long. Germline V lookup: CDR1 LNHDA, CDR2 SQIVND (reference sequence). Trimming removed 6 bases from V and 3 bases from J; junction bases left unmatched: 6.

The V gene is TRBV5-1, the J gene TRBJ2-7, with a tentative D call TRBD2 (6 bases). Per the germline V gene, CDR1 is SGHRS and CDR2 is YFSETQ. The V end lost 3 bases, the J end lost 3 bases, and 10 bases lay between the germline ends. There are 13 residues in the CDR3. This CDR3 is CASSSAGNYEQYF. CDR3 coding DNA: TGCGCCAGCAGCTCTGCGGGGAACTACGAGCAGTACTTC.

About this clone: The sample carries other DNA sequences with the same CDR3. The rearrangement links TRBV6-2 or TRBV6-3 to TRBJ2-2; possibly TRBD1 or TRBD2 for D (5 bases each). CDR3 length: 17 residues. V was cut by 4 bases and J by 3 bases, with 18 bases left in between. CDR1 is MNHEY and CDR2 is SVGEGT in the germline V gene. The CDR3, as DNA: TGTGCCAGCAGTTCCACCTCCGGGACGGAGCACACCGGGGAGCTGTTTTTT. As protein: CASSSTSGTEHTGELFF.